Each of the 11 T cell receptor beta chains below was sequenced from the same sample in a study of blood T cell repertoires in COVID-19. TCRdb's table, derived via immunoSEQ multiplex PCR, lists solely in-frame clones and lacks some. The repertoire holds tens of thousands of clones, with 91% as singletons. The sample taken for sequencing was peripheral blood. Every receptor here comes from a woman between 50 and 59 years old in a cohort sampled during active COVID-19.

The chain couples TRBV30 to TRBJ1-1; tentatively, D is TRBD1 (5 bases). Trimming pared 6 bases from V and 1 base from J, leaving 9 bases between. Germline CDR1 reads GTSNPN; CDR2 reads SVGIG (reference sequence). The CDR3 contains 12 residues. The CDR3 DNA reads as TGTGCCTGCCTAAGGGGGAACACTGAAGCTTTCTTT. Its protein is CACLRGNTEAFF.

In its sample, this clone was seen once. V gene TRBV7-9 combines with J gene TRBJ1-2, with 8 bases matching TRBD1. V dropped 5 bases and J dropped 2; count of bases not matched to a gene: 10. The CDR3 covers 16 residues. In germline, CDR1 is SEHNR, CDR2 FQNEAQ (reference sequence). This CDR3 is CASSPLGAGGNYGYTF. Here the CDR3 DNA reads TGTGCCAGCAGCCCCCTAGGGGCAGGGGGCAACTATGGCTACACCTTC. The whole variable domain, filled in from reference TRBV7-9 and TRBJ1-2, reads DTGVSQNPRHKITKRGQNVTFRCDPISEHNRLYWYRQTLGQGPEFLTYFQNEAQLEKSRLLSDRFSAERPKGSFSTLEIQRTEQGDSAMYLCASSPLGAGGNYGYTFGSGTRLTVV.

The rearrangement links TRBV5-1 to TRBJ1-3; tentatively, D is TRBD1 (5 bases). V lost 4 bases, J lost 0 bases, and 17 bases lay in between. The CDR3 runs to 17 residues. The germline gives CDR1 SGHRS, CDR2 YFSETQ. The DNA of the CDR3 is TGCGCCAGCAGCCTGGGCGCCGACAGCCGCTCTGGAAACACCATATATTTT. This translates into CASSLGADSRSGNTIYF.

This clone was seen only once. V usage is TRBV19 and J usage is TRBJ2-3, with TRBD1 matching 9 bases. Germline V gives CDR1 LNHDA, CDR2 SQIVND (reference sequence). This CDR3 region has 15 residues. V lost 3 bases, J lost 4 bases, and 5 bases stayed unmatched. This CDR3 reads CASSIRQGVADTQYF. The CDR3 DNA reads as TGTGCCAGTAGTATCCGACAGGGGGTTGCAGATACGCAGTATTTT.

V usage is TRBV3-1 (or the pseudogene TRBV3-2) and J usage is TRBJ2-7; D not resolved. Trimming shortened V by 0 bases and J by 2 bases, and 8 bases separated the two germline ends. Germline V gene sequence: CDR1 LGHDT, CDR2 YNNKEL (reference sequence). The CDR3 has 14 residues. The CDR3 spells CASSQDFQTYEQYF. CDR3 bases: TGTGCCAGCAGCCAAGATTTCCAAACCTACGAGCAGTACTTC.

The chain couples TRBV6-5 to TRBJ1-1, with D possibly being TRBD1 (5 bases). This CDR3 is built from 14 residues. The germline CDR1 and CDR2 sequences are MNHEY and SVGAGI. Between the trimmed V and J ends, which lost 6 bases and 1 base, there was a span of 12 bases. CDR3 sequence (DNA): TGTGCCAGCAGCAAGGTGGGGGGGAACACTGAAGCTTTCTTT. This encodes CASSKVGGNTEAFF.

V is TRBV11-2 and J is TRBJ1-1; 9 bases are a match to TRBD1. V lost 4 bases to trimming and J lost 4 bases; unmatched junction nucleotides: 4. The CDR3 runs 14 residues. Per germline, CDR1 SGHAT and CDR2 FQNNGV. The CDR3 bases are TGTGCCAGCAGCTCGGGACAGGGAAGCACTGAAGCTTTCTTT. Translating it yields CASSSGQGSTEAFF.

The J gene is TRBJ2-1, the V gene TRBV29-1; 8 nucleotides match TRBD2. The germline CDR1 and CDR2 sequences are SQVTM and ANQGSEA. The CDR3 spans 13 residues. The V segment lost 2 bases and the J segment 4 bases; nucleotides outside the gene matches: 1. The CDR3 loop is CSVERGGYNEQFF. CDR3 sequence (DNA): TGCAGCGTTGAACGGGGGGGGTACAATGAGCAGTTCTTC.

J is TRBJ2-6 and V is TRBV9; the match to TRBD1 covers 9 bases. The V gene end was trimmed by 2 bases and the J gene end by 1 base; junction bases not matched to a gene: 10. This CDR3 comprises 19 residues. Germline V gives CDR1 SGDLS, CDR2 YYNGEE. Here the CDR3 reads CASSVATGQGFSGANVLTF. CDR3 DNA sequence: TGTGCCAGCAGCGTGGCCACGGGACAGGGTTTTTCTGGGGCCAACGTCCTGACTTTC.

The chain employs TRBV19 and TRBJ1-4; D unclear. Germline V gene sequence: CDR1 LNHDA, CDR2 SQIVND (reference sequence). CDR3 length equals 15 residues. V was cut by 5 bases and J by 4 bases, with 14 bases left in between. As DNA, the CDR3 is TGTGCCAGTAGTGTAGGCGTACAGATTAATGAAAAACTGTTTTTT. Its translation: CASSVGVQINEKLFF. The full variable domain, its missing parts supplied by reference TRBV19 and TRBJ1-4, is DGGITQSPKYLFRKEGQNVTLSCEQNLNHDAMYWYRQDPGQGLRLIYYSQIVNDFQKGDIAEGYSVSREKKESFPLTVTSAQKNPTAFYLCASSVGVQINEKLFFGSGTQLSVL.

The gene calls are TRBV12-5 and TRBJ2-7; possibly TRBD2 for D (6 bases). Trimming shortened V by 3 bases and J by 2 bases, and 8 bases separated the two germline ends. CDR1 and CDR2 (germline): LGHNT, FRNRAP. This CDR3 spans 13 amino acids. The CDR3 protein is CASGFGGTYEQYF. CDR3 DNA sequence: TGTGCTAGTGGTTTCGGGGGAACCTACGAGCAGTACTTC.